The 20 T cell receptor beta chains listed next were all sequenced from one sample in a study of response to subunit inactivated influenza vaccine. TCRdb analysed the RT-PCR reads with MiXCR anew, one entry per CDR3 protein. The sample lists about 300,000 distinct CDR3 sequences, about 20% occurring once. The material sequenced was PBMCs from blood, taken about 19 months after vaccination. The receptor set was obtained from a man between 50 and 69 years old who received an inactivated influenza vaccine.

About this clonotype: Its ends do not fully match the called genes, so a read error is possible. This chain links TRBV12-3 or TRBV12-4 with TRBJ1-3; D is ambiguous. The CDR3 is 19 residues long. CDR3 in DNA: TGTGCCATCAGTTTAAGTTTAGGCAGGCTTACTATCTCTGGAAACACCATATATTTT. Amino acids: CAISLSLGRLTISGNTIYF.

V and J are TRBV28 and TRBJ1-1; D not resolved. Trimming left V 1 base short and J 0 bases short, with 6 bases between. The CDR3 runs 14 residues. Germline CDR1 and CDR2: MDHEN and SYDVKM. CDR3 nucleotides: TGTGCCAGCAGTTTATATGGCCTGAACACTGAAGCTTTCTTT. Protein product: CASSLYGLNTEAFF.

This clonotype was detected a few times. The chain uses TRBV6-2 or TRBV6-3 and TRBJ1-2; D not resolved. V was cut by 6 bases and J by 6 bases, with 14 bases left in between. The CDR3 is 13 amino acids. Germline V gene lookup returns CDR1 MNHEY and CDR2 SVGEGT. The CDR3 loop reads CASSEPMSHGYTF. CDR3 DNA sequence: TGTGCCAGCAGCGAACCGATGTCCCATGGCTACACCTTC.

The CDR3 DNA reads as TGTGCCAGCAGCTTGCCCAGTAACAATGAGCAGTTCTTC. This gives the protein CASSLPSNNEQFF. The chain has TRBV5-4 and TRBJ2-1; D is unresolved. This CDR3 is 13 amino acids long. Trimming took 1 base from V and 5 from J, leaving 7 bases between them. Germline-derived CDR1 and CDR2 are SGHNT and YYREEE (reference sequence).

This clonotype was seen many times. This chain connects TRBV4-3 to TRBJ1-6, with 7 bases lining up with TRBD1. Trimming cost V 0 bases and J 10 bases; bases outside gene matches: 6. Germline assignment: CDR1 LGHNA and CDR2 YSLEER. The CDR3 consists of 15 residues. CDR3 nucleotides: TGCGCCAGCAGCCAAGATCCAACAGGGGTGTCACCCCTCCACTTT. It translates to CASSQDPTGVSPLHF.

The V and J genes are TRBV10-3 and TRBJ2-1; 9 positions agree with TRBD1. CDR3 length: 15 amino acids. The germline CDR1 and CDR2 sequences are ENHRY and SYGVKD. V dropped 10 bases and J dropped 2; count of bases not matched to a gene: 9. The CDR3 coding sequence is TGTGCCAGCGGGCAGGGACAGGGCCCCTACAATGAGCAGTTCTTC. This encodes CASGQGQGPYNEQFF.

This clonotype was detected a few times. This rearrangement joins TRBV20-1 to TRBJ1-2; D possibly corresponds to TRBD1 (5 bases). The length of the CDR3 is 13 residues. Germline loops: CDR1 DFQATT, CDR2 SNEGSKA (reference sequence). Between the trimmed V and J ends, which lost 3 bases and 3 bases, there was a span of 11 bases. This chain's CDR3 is CSARGLGDYGYTF. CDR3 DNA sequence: TGCAGTGCTAGGGGGTTGGGGGACTATGGCTACACCTTC.

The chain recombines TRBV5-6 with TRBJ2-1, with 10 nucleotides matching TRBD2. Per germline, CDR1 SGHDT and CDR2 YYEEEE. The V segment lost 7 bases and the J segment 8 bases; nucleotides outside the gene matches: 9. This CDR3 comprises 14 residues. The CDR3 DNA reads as TGTGCCAGCTGTAAGCGGGAGGGCCTCTATGAGCAGTTCTTC. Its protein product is CASCKREGLYEQFF.

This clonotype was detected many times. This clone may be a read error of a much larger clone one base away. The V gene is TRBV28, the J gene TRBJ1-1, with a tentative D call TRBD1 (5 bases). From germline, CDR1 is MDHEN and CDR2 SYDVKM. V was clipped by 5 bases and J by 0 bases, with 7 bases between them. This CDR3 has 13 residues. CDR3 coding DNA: TGTGCCAGCAGTCGGACAATGAACACTGAAGCTTTCTTT. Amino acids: CASSRTMNTEAFF.

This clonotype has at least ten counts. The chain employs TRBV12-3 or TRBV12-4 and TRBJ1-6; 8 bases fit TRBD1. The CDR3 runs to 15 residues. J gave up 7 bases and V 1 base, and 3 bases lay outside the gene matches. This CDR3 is CASSLGQGSNSPLHF. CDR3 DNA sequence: TGTGCCAGCAGTTTAGGACAGGGGAGCAATTCACCCCTCCACTTT.

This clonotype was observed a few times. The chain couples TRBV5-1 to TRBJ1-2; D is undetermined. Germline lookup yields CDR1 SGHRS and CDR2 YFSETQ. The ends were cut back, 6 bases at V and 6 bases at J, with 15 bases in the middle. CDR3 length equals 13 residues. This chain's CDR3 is CASTRSGVDGYTF. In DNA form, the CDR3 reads TGCGCCAGCACTCGATCTGGGGTAGATGGCTACACCTTC.

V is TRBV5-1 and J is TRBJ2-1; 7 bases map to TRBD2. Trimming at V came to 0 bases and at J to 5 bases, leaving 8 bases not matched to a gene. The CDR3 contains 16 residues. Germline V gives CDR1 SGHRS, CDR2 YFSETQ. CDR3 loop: CASSLGGQRGNNEQFF. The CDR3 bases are TGCGCCAGCAGCTTGGGGGGCCAGCGGGGCAACAATGAGCAGTTCTTC.

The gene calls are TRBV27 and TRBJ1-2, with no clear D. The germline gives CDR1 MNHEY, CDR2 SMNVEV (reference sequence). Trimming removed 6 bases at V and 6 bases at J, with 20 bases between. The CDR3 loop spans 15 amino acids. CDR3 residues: CASSPLAGGINGYTF. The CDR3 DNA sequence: TGTGCCAGCAGCCCACTCGCGGGAGGGATCAATGGCTACACCTTC.

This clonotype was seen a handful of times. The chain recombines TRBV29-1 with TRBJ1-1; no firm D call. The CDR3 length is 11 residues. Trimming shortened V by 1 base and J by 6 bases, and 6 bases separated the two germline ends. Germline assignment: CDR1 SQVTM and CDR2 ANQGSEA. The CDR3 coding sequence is TGCAGCGTTGAAGCGGCATCTGAAGCTTTCTTT. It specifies CSVEAASEAFF.

CDR3 sequence reads: CASSLRPGQIYNEQFF. The CDR3 DNA reads TGTGCCAGCTCACTAAGACCGGGACAGATCTACAATGAGCAGTTCTTC. The chain is built from TRBV18 and TRBJ2-1, with TRBD1 matching over 7 bases. CDR3 length equals 16 residues. Trimming at V came to 4 bases and at J to 3 bases, leaving 9 bases not matched to a gene. CDR1 and CDR2 (germline): KGHSH, LQKENI.

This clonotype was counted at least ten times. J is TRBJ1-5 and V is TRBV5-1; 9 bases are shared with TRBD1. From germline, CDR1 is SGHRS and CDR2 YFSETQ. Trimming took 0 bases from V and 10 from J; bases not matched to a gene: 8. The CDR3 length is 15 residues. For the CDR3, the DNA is TGCGCCAGCAGCTTGGGCCCTCGGGACAGGGACCCCCAGCATTTT. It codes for CASSLGPRDRDPQHF.

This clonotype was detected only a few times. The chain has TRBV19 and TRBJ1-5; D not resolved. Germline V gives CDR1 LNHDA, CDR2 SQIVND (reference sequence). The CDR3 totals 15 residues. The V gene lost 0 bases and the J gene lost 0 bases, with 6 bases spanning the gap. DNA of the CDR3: TGTGCCAGTAGTATAGAGGGGTATAGCAATCAGCCCCAGCATTTT. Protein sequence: CASSIEGYSNQPQHF. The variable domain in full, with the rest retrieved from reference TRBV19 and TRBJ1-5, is DGGITQSPKYLFRKEGQNVTLSCEQNLNHDAMYWYRQDPGQGLRLIYYSQIVNDFQKGDIAEGYSVSREKKESFPLTVTSAQKNPTAFYLCASSIEGYSNQPQHFGDGTRLSIL.

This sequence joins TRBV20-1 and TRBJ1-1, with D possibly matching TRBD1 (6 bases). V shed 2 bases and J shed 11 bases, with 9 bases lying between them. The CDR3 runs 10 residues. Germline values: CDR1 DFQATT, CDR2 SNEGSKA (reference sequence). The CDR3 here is CSARRQEAFF. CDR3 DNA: TGCAGTGCTAGACGACAGGAGGCTTTCTTT.

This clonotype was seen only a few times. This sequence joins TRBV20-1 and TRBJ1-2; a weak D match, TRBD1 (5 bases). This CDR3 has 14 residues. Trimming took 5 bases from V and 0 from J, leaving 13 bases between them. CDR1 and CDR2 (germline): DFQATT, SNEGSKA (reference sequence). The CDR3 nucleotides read TGCAGTGCTGAGAGGGACCGGCCTAACTATGGCTACACCTTC. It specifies CSAERDRPNYGYTF.

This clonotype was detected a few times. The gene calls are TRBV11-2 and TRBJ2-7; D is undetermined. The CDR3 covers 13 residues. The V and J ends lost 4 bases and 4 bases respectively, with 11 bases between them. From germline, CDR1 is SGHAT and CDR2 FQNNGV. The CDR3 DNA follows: TGTGCCAGCAGCTCTCAACCGACTTACGAGCAGTACTTC. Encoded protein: CASSSQPTYEQYF.